Listed below are T cell receptor beta chains from one sample, sequenced in a study of tumor-infiltrating lymphocytes in oesophageal squamous cell carcinoma. TCRdb recomputed calls from the PCR reads with MiXCR, one row per CDR3 protein. The data show around 22,000 distinct CDR3 sequences, approximately 34% seen once. The material sequenced was esophageal tumor tissue. The receptors were sampled from a female donor with esophageal squamous cell carcinoma. Each CDR3 is given with its conserved first and last residue. D genes are given only for firm matches. Expanded clones get a size class; other rows say once, few or many, or leave the size out.

>-|TRBV5-6|few|TRBJ2-3
TGTGCCAGCAGCTTGACAGTCACTAGCACAGATACGCAGTATTTT
CASSLTVTSTDTQYF
>-|TRBV5-1|many|TRBJ2-1
TGCGCCAGCAGCTTGGGAGGGGGTACCGACAATGAGCAGTTCTTC
CASSLGGGTDNEQFF
>-|TRBV7-3|-|TRBJ2-3
TGTGCCAGCAGCTTAGTCGGGGATACGCAGTATTTT
CASSLVGDTQYF
>-|TRBV7-2|many|TRBJ1-5
TGTGCCACCAGGGTGGGCAATCAGCCCCAGCATTTT
CATRVGNQPQHF
>TRBD1|TRBV18|few|TRBJ1-2
TGTGCCAGCTCACCCGACAGGGGCTATGGCTACACCTTC
CASSPDRGYGYTF
>-|TRBV9|few|TRBJ2-2
TGTGCCAGCAGCGTAGGAGCTGGAGGGCCAAACACCGGGGAGCTGTTTTTT
CASSVGAGGPNTGELFF
>TRBD1|TRBV6-5|-|TRBJ1-1
TGTGCCAGCAGGACAGGGGCGCGGACTGAAGCTTTCTTT
CASRTGARTEAFF
>-|TRBV7-8|few|TRBJ1-1
TGTGCCAGCAGCTTAGGTTCGAGGGGTAGGGACACTGAAGCTTTCTTT
CASSLGSRGRDTEAFF
>TRBD2|TRBV27|few|TRBJ2-1
TGTGCCAGCAGACGGACTAGCGACTCCTACAATGAGCAGTTCTTC
CASRRTSDSYNEQFF
>-|TRBV7-3|-|TRBJ2-7
TGTGCCAGCAGCGCCCTTCTGGAGGGTGAGCAGTACTTC
CASSALLEGEQYF